The clone carrying this T cell receptor (beta chain) was seen repeatedly, ten times or more. The sample is drawn from a study of response to subunit inactivated influenza vaccine. From the RT-PCR reads, TCRdb called clonotypes with MiXCR, one entry per CDR3 protein. Here the sample spans 200,000 to 300,000 distinct CDR3 sequences, over 9% being singletons. This CDR3 contains 15 residues. Trimming pared 1 base from V and 6 bases from J, leaving 13 bases between. CDR1 and CDR2 (germline): LGHNA, YNFKEQ. This clonotype was obtained from a man between 45 and 60 years old who received an inactivated influenza vaccine. The J gene is TRBJ2-1, the V gene TRBV4-2; D may be TRBD1 (5 bases). The sample in question was non-naive T cells sorted from PBMCs, obtained 14 to 15 days before vaccination. CDR3 sequence (DNA): TGTGCCAGCAGCCAAGCCTTTCAGGGCGTCAATGAGCAGTTCTTC. Its translation: CASSQAFQGVNEQFF.